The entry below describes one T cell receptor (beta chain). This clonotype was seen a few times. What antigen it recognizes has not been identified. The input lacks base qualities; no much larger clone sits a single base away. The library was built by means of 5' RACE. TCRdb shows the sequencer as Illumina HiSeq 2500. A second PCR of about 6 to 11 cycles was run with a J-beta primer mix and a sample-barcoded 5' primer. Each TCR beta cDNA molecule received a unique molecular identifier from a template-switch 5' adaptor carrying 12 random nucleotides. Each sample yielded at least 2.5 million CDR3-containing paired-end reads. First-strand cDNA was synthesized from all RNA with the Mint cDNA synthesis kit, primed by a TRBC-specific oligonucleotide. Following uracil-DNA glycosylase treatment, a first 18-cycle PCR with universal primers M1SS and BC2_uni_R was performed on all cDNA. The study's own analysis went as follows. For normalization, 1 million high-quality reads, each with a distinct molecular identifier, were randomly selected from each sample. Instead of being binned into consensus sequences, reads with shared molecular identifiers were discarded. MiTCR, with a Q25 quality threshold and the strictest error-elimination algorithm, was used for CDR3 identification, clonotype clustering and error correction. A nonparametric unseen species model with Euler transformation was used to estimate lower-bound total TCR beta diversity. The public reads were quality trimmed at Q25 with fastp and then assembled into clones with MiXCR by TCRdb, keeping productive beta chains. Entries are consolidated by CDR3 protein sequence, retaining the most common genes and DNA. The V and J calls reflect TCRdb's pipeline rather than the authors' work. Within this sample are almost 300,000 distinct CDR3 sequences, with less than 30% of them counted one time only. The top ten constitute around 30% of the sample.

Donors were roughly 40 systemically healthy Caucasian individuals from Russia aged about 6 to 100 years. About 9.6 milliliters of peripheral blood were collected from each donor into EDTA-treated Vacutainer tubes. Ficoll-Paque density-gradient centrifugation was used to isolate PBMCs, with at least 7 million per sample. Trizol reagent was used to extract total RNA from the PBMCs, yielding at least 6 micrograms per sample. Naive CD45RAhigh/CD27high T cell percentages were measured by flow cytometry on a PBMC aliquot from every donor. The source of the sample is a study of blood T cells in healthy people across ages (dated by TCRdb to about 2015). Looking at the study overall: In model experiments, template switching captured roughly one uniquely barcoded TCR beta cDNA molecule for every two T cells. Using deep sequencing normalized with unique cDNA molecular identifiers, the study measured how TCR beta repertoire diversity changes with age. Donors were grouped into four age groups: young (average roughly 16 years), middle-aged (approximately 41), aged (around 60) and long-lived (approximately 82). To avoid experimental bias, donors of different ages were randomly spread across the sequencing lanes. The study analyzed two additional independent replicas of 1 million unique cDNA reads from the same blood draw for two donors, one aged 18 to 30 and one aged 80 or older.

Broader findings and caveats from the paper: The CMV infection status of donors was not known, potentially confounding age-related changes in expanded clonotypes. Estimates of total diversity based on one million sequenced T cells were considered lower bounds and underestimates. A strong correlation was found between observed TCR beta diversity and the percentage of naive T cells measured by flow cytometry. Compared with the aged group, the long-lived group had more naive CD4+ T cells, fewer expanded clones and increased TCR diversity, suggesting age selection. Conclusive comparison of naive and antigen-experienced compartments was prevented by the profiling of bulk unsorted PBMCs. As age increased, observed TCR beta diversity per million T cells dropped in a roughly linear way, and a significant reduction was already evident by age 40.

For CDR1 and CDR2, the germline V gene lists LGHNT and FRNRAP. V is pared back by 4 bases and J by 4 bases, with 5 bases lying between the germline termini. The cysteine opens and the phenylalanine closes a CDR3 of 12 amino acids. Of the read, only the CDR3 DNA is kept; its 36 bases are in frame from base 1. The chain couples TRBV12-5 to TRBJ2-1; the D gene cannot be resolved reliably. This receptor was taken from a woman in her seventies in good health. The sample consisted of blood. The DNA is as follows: TGTGCTAGTGGTTCAGGATACAATGAGCAGTTCTTC. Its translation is CASGSGYNEQFF.